The 27 T cell receptor beta chains in this list originate from one sample, sequenced in a study of blood T cell repertoires in COVID-19. The assay was immunoSEQ multiplex PCR, and TCRdb's table has in-frame clones only and misses some. Among tens of thousands of clones listed, 80% were seen once. The sample comprised peripheral blood. Source of these receptors: a woman between 65 and 79 years old with acute or convalescent COVID-19.

The V gene is TRBV3-1 (or the pseudogene TRBV3-2), the J gene TRBJ1-2; D might be TRBD1 (6 bases). With 4 bases removed from V and 8 bases from J, the gap between germline ends came to 20 bases. The CDR3 runs to 15 residues. Germline V CDR1 and CDR2: LGHDT, YNNKEL (reference sequence). CDR3 sequence: CASSLTFDNRVGYTF. The CDR3 coding sequence is TGTGCCAGCAGCCTCACCTTCGATAACAGGGTCGGCTACACCTTC.

This chain connects TRBV28 to TRBJ1-1; 7 positions match TRBD1. CDR1 is MDHEN, CDR2 SYDVKM, per germline. J was trimmed by 0 bases and V by 3 bases; bases with no gene match: 4. The CDR3 is 15 residues long. This CDR3 reads CASSLTGTMNTEAFF. The DNA of the CDR3 is TGTGCCAGCAGTTTGACAGGGACAATGAACACTGAAGCTTTCTTT.

The rearrangement links TRBV6-2 or TRBV6-3 to TRBJ1-2, with TRBD1 matching 8 bases. V was clipped by 2 bases and J by 4 bases; unmatched bases: 9. This CDR3 contains 16 residues. Germline lookup yields CDR1 MNHEY and CDR2 SVGEGT. The DNA for the CDR3 is TGTGCCAGCAGTTACCCCCAGGGGGCTGTCGTCTATGGCTACACCTTC. Its protein is CASSYPQGAVVYGYTF.

This chain links TRBV13 with TRBJ1-2; D is perhaps TRBD1 (5 bases). Germline values: CDR1 PRHDT, CDR2 FYEKMQ (reference sequence). V gave up 5 bases and J gave up 5 bases, with 21 bases separating them. The CDR3 extends over 16 amino acids. The CDR3 nucleotides read TGTGCCAGCAGCCAAAATCGACGGGCAGGGTGGTATGGCTACACCTTC. It encodes CASSQNRRAGWYGYTF.

This chain uses TRBV7-8 with TRBJ1-1, with 10 bases that match TRBD1. Germline-derived CDR1 and CDR2 are SGHVS and FQNEAQ. The V and J ends lost 5 bases and 1 base, in that order; junction bases with no gene match: 7. CDR3 size: 16 residues. This chain's CDR3 is CASSRGQGPPNTEAFF. In nucleotides, the CDR3 is TGTGCCAGCAGCCGGGGACAGGGGCCCCCGAACACTGAAGCTTTCTTT.

V usage is TRBV7-9 and J usage is TRBJ1-1; 7 bases are a match to TRBD1. The CDR3 loop spans 18 amino acids. The germline CDR1 and CDR2 sequences are SEHNR and FQNEAQ (reference sequence). Losses at the gene ends were 1 base for V and 0 bases for J; bases not matched to a gene: 11. Here the CDR3 reads CASSLDPLQGILNTEAFF. CDR3 DNA sequence: TGTGCCAGCAGCTTAGACCCCTTACAGGGGATTTTGAACACTGAAGCTTTCTTT.

This clone was seen more than once but under ten times. The J gene is TRBJ2-7, the V gene TRBV6-5; weak D call: TRBD1 (5 bases). CDR1 is MNHEY and CDR2 is SVGAGI in the germline V gene. With 2 bases removed from V and 4 bases from J, the gap between germline ends came to 15 bases. The CDR3 consists of 15 residues. CDR3 nucleotide sequence: TGTGCCAGCAGTTACCGGTCAGGGTCCCCATACGAGCAGTACTTC. It translates to CASSYRSGSPYEQYF.

This chain uses TRBV25-1 with TRBJ1-2, with D perhaps matching TRBD1 (5 bases). Germline V CDR1 and CDR2: MGHDK, SYGVNS. Trimming took 4 bases from V and 6 from J, leaving 12 bases between them. The CDR3 runs to 13 residues. CDR3 protein: CASSGLSGNGYTF. CDR3 nucleotides: TGTGCCAGCAGTGGATTATCAGGGAATGGCTACACCTTC.

The chain has TRBV7-9 and TRBJ1-4; D remains unclear. V lost 2 bases and J lost 2, with 9 bases in between. Germline values: CDR1 SEHNR, CDR2 FQNEAQ (reference sequence). The CDR3 has 15 residues. CDR3 in DNA: TGTGCCAGCAGCTTAAGGACGGGGACTAATGAAAAACTGTTTTTT. Protein product: CASSLRTGTNEKLFF.

This chain connects TRBV7-2 to TRBJ1-2, with 7 nucleotides matching TRBD1. V lost 6 bases to trimming and J lost 4 bases; unmatched junction nucleotides: 11. Germline CDR1 reads SGHTA; CDR2 reads FQGNSA. This CDR3 is built from 15 residues. CDR3 amino acids: CASREHRGDTYGYTF. In nucleotides, the CDR3 is TGTGCCAGCAGGGAACACAGGGGCGATACCTATGGCTACACCTTC.

The V gene is TRBV6-1, the J gene TRBJ1-5; D unresolved. V was clipped by 3 bases and J by 4 bases, with 7 bases between them. The CDR3 totals 13 residues. Germline values: CDR1 MNHNS, CDR2 SASEGT. In DNA form, the CDR3 reads TGTGCCAGCAGTGAGACGGGGAATCAGCCCCAGCATTTT. Protein product: CASSETGNQPQHF.

V gene TRBV2 combines with J gene TRBJ1-5; D might be TRBD1 (5 bases). Trimming cost V 8 bases and J 4 bases, with 18 bases left between them. The germline gives CDR1 SNHLY, CDR2 FYNNEI. The length of the CDR3 is 15 residues. The CDR3 region is CASATGPGGNQPQHF. CDR3 DNA sequence: TGTGCCAGCGCCACGGGGCCGGGGGGGAATCAGCCCCAGCATTTT.

This clone was seen only once. The V and J genes are TRBV18 and TRBJ1-5; D not certain. The V gene's germline CDR1 is KGHSH and CDR2 LQKENI. Trimming stripped 2 bases from V and 7 bases from J, with 15 bases between. The CDR3 loop spans 15 amino acids. The CDR3 loop reads CASSPTDGSGQPQHF. The CDR3 bases are TGTGCCAGCTCACCAACCGATGGGAGCGGACAGCCCCAGCATTTT.

The chain links TRBV7-6 to TRBJ1-1, with 10 bases matching TRBD1. The CDR3 is 15 residues long. Trimming removed 1 base from V and 3 bases from J; junction bases left unmatched: 2. Germline CDR1 and CDR2: SGHVS and FNYEAQ. CDR3 sequence reads: CASSLGQGAHTEAFF. CDR3 DNA sequence: TGTGCCAGCAGCTTAGGACAGGGGGCGCACACTGAAGCTTTCTTT.

In nucleotides, the CDR3 is TGTGCCAGCAGCTTGGGGGGTGATAGCAATCAGCCCCAGCATTTT. This encodes CASSLGGDSNQPQHF. The chain is built from TRBV7-3 and TRBJ1-5; D possibly corresponds to TRBD1 (5 bases). Germline V gene data show CDR1 as SGHTA and CDR2 as FQGTGA. V lost 3 bases and J lost 0, with 9 bases in between. This CDR3 region has 15 residues. Supplemented by reference TRBV7-3 and TRBJ1-5, the full variable domain reads GAGVSQTPSNKVTEKGKYVELRCDPISGHTALYWYRQSLGQGPEFLIYFQGTGAADDSGLPNDRFFAVRPEGSVSTLKIQRTERGDSAVYLCASSLGGDSNQPQHFGDGTRLSIL.

The chain has TRBV18 and TRBJ2-7; D unclear. The CDR3 runs to 13 residues. Germline loops: CDR1 KGHSH, CDR2 LQKENI. The V gene lost 0 bases and the J gene lost 3 bases, with 6 bases spanning the gap. The CDR3 DNA reads as TGTGCCAGCTCACCACCTAGCCTCTACGAGCAGTACTTC. Protein product: CASSPPSLYEQYF.

V gene TRBV7-3 combines with J gene TRBJ2-3; 12 nucleotides match TRBD2. Germline V lookup: CDR1 SGHTA, CDR2 FQGTGA. With V trimmed by 8 bases and J by 4 bases, 7 bases remained unmatched. CDR3 length equals 15 residues. The DNA of the CDR3 is TGTGCCAGCGCTCTAGCGGGGGGGCAGGCAGATACGCAGTATTTT. It specifies CASALAGGQADTQYF.

This rearrangement joins TRBV11-2 to TRBJ2-7; 7 bases agree with TRBD1. V trimming: 3 bases; J trimming: 0 bases; junction bases outside the gene matches: 2. The length of the CDR3 is 14 residues. Per the germline V gene, CDR1 is SGHAT and CDR2 is FQNNGV. CDR3 bases: TGTGCCAGCAGCTTGGGACAGATCTCCTACGAGCAGTACTTC. Its protein is CASSLGQISYEQYF. The entire variable domain, with the rest obtained from reference TRBV11-2 and TRBJ2-7, is as follows: EAGVAQSPRYKIIEKRQSVAFWCNPISGHATLYWYQQILGQGPKLLIQFQNNGVVDDSQLPKDRFSAERLKGVDSTLKIQPAKLEDSAVYLCASSLGQISYEQYFGPGTRLTVT.

Only a few counts were recorded for this clone. The rearrangement uses TRBV15 and TRBJ1-5, with TRBD1 as a possible D gene (5 bases). The CDR3 is made up of 15 amino acids. Trimming removed 3 bases from V and 3 bases from J, with 12 bases in between. Germline V CDR1 and CDR2: LNHNV, YYDKDF (reference sequence). The CDR3 sequence: CATSRDRQFNQPQHF. The CDR3 DNA reads TGTGCCACCAGCAGGGATAGACAGTTCAATCAGCCCCAGCATTTT.

This clone appeared a few times. V gene TRBV6-5 combines with J gene TRBJ2-5; D is unclear. The CDR3 covers 14 residues. Looked up from germline, CDR1 is MNHEY and CDR2 is SVGAGI. V was cut by 5 bases and J by 7 bases, with 17 bases left in between. The CDR3 DNA is TGTGCCAGCAGTCTACGAGCCCCCCCCGGGACCCAGTACTTC. Residues: CASSLRAPPGTQYF.

The J gene is TRBJ1-1, the V gene TRBV10-1; D gene unclear. Germline V gives CDR1 WNHNN, CDR2 SYGVQD (reference sequence). The CDR3 consists of 14 residues. V was pared by 5 bases and J by 4 bases, with 14 bases between. The CDR3 sequence: CASSHYGGFTEAFF. CDR3 nucleotide sequence: TGCGCCAGCAGTCATTATGGAGGGTTCACTGAAGCTTTCTTT.

The chain couples TRBV29-1 to TRBJ2-5; tentatively, D is TRBD2 (5 bases). The CDR3 sequence is 16 residues long. Germline CDR1 SQVTM, CDR2 ANQGSEA. Trimming shortened V by 6 bases and J by 1 base, and 21 bases separated the two germline ends. In DNA form, the CDR3 reads TGCAGCGTGAAAGCTTGGGAGCCCGGTATCCAAGAGACCCAGTACTTC. It is translated as CSVKAWEPGIQETQYF.

The chain couples TRBV6-5 to TRBJ1-1, with unresolved D. V lost 2 bases and J lost 0, with 7 bases in between. This CDR3 contains 14 residues. The germline V gene has CDR1 MNHEY and CDR2 SVGAGI. This chain's CDR3 is CASSYQAMNTEAFF. As DNA, the CDR3 is TGTGCCAGCAGTTACCAGGCAATGAACACTGAAGCTTTCTTT.

V usage is TRBV27 and J usage is TRBJ1-1; D is ambiguous. Germline V lookup: CDR1 MNHEY, CDR2 SMNVEV (reference sequence). V was cut by 3 bases and J by 2 bases, with 7 bases left in between. The CDR3 covers 13 residues. The CDR3 region is CASSFVYNTEAFF. CDR3 coding DNA: TGTGCCAGCAGTTTCGTTTATAACACTGAAGCTTTCTTT.

The chain uses TRBV18 and TRBJ2-5; D is perhaps TRBD1 (6 bases). Per the germline V gene, CDR1 is KGHSH and CDR2 is LQKENI. V was shortened by 3 bases and J by 1 base, with 15 bases between the two germline ends. This CDR3 is built from 16 residues. The CDR3: CASSPRGPRAQETQYF. In DNA, the CDR3 is TGTGCCAGCTCACCCAGGGGACCGAGGGCCCAAGAGACCCAGTACTTC.

The chain joins TRBV18 to TRBJ2-2, with D maybe TRBD1 (5 bases). Deletions cut 2 bases from V and 2 bases from J, with 9 bases between. This CDR3 is 15 amino acids long. Germline assignment: CDR1 KGHSH and CDR2 LQKENI. The CDR3 sequence: CASSPSDSNTGELFF. Here the CDR3 DNA reads TGTGCCAGCTCACCATCTGACAGTAACACCGGGGAGCTGTTTTTT. Complete variable domain (other parts from reference TRBV18 and TRBJ2-2): NAGVMQNPRHLVRRRGQEARLRCSPMKGHSHVYWYRQLPEEGLKFMVYLQKENIIDESGMPKERFSAEFPKEGPSILRIQQVVRGDSAAYFCASSPSDSNTGELFFGEGSRLTVL.

V gene TRBV4-1 combines with J gene TRBJ1-1; 10 bases match TRBD1. Germline V gene data show CDR1 as MGHRA and CDR2 as YSYEKL. V was clipped by 5 bases and J by 2 bases; unmatched bases: 5. This CDR3 has 15 residues. The CDR3, as DNA: TGCGCCAGCAGCGTACGACAGGGGGCAAACACTGAAGCTTTCTTT. Its translation: CASSVRQGANTEAFF.